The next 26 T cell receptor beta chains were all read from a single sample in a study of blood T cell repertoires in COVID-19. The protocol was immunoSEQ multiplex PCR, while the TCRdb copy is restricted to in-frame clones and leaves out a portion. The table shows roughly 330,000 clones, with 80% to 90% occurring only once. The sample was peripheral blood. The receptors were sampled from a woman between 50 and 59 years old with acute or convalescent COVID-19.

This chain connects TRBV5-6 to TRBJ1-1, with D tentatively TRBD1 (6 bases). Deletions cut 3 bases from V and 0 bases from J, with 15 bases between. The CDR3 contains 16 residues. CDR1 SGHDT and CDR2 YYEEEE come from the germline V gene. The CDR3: CASSWTVANLNTEAFF. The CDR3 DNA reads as TGTGCCAGCAGCTGGACAGTAGCCAACTTGAACACTGAAGCTTTCTTT.

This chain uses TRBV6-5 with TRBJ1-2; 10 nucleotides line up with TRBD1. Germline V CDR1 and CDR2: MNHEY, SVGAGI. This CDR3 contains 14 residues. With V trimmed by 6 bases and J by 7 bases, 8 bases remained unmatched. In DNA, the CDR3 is TGTGCCAGCAGGCAGATGAGACAGGGGGCTGGCTACACCTTC. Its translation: CASRQMRQGAGYTF.

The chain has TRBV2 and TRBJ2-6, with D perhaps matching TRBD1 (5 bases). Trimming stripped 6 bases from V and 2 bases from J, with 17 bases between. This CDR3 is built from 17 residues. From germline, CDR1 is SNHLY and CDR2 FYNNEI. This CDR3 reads CASSAPRQGTGANVLTF. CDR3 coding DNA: TGTGCCAGCAGCGCCCCGCGTCAGGGTACTGGGGCCAACGTCCTGACTTTC.

DNA of the CDR3: TGTGCCAGCAGTTACGCGAGGATGACTGAAGCTTTCTTT. Protein product: CASSYARMTEAFF. The chain combines TRBV6-5 with TRBJ1-1; D not resolved. V lost 2 bases, J lost 5 bases, and 9 bases lay in between. The CDR3 contains 13 residues. Germline-derived CDR1 and CDR2 are MNHEY and SVGAGI.

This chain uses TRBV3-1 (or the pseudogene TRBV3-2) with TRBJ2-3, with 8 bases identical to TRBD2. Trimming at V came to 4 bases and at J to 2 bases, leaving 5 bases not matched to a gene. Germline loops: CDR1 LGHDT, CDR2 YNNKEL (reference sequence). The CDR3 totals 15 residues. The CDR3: CASSPGGTDTDTQYF. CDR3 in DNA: TGTGCCAGCAGCCCGGGGGGGACGGACACAGATACGCAGTATTTT.

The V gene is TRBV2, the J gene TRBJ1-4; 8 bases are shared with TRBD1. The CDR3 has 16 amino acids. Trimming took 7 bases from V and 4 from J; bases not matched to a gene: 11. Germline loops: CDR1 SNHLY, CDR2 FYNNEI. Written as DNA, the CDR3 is TGTGCCAGCATAAGGTCGATGACAGGGGTTAATGAAAAACTGTTTTTT. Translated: CASIRSMTGVNEKLFF.

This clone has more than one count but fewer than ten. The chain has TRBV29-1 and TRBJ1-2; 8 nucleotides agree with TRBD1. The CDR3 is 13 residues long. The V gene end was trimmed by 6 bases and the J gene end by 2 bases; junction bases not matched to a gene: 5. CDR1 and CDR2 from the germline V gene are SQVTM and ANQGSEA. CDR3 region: CSVATGENYGYTF. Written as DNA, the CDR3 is TGCAGCGTGGCGACAGGGGAGAACTATGGCTACACCTTC.

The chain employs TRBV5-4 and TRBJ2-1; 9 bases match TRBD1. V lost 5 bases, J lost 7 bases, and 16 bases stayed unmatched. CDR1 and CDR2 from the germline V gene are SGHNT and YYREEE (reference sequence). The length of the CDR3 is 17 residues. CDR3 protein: CASRSPNPGQGTNEQFF. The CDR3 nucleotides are TGTGCCAGCAGATCCCCAAATCCTGGACAGGGGACAAATGAGCAGTTCTTC.

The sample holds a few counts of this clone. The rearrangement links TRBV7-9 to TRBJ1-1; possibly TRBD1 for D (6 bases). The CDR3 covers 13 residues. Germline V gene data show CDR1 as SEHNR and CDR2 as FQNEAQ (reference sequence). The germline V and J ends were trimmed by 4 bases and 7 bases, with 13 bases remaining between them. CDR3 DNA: TGTGCCAGCAGCTGGACAGTAGGCGGTGAAGCTTTCTTT. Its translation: CASSWTVGGEAFF.

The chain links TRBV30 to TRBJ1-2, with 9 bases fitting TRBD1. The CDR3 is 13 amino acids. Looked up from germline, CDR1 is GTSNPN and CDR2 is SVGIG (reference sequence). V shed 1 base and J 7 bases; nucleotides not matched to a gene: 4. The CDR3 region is CAWSETGGSGYTF. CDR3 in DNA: TGTGCCTGGAGTGAGACAGGGGGGTCTGGCTACACCTTC. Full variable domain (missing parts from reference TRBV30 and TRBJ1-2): SQTIHQWPATLVQPVGSPLSLECTVEGTSNPNLYWYRQAAGRGLQLLFYSVGIGQISSEVPQNLSASRPQDRQFILSSKKLLLSDSGFYLCAWSETGGSGYTFGSGTRLTVV.

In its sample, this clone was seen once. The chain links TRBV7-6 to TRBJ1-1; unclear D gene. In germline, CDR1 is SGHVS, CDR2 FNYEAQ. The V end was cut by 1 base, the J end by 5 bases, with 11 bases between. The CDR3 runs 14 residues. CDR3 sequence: CASSLGGARTEAFF. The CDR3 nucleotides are TGTGCCAGCAGCTTAGGAGGAGCGCGGACTGAAGCTTTCTTT.

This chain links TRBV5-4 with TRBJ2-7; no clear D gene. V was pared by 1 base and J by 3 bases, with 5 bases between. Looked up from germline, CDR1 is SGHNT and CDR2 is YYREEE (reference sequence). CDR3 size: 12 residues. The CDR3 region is CASSLSGYEQYF. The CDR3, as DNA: TGTGCCAGCAGCTTGTCCGGCTACGAGCAGTACTTC.

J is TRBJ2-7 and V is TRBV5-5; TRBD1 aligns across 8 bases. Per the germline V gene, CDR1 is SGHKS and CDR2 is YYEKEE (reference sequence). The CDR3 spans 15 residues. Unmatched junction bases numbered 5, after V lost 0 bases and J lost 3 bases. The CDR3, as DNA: TGTGCCAGCAGCTTGGGGCAGGGGGCGTACTACGAGCAGTACGTC. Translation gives CASSLGQGAYYEQYV.

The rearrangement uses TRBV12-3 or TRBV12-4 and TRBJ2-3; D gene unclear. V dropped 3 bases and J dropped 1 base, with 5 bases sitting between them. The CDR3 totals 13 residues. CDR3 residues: CASSLSRTDTQYF. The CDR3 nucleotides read TGTGCCAGCAGTTTGAGCCGCACAGATACGCAGTATTTT.

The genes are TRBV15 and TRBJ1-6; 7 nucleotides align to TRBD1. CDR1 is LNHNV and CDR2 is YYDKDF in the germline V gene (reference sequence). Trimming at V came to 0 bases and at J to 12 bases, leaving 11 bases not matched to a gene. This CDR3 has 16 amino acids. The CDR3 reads CATSRDKRGGREPLHF. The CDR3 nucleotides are TGTGCCACCAGCAGAGATAAGCGAGGGGGCCGGGAACCCCTCCACTTT.

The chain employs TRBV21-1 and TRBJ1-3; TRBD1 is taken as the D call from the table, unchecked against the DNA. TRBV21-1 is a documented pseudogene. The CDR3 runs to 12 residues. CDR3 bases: TGTTGGACAGGACATCGAGGAAACACCATATATTTT. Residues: CWTGHRGNTIYF.

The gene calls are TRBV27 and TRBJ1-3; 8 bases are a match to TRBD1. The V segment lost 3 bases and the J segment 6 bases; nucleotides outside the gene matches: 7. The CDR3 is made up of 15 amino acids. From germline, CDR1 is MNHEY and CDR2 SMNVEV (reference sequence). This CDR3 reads CASSFRPGQENTIYF. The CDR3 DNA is TGTGCCAGCAGTTTTCGGCCGGGACAGGAAAACACCATATATTTT.

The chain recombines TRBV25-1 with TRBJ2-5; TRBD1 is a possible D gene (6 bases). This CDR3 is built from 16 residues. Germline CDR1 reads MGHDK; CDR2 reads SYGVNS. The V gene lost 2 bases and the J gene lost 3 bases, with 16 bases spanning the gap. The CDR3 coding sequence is TGTGCCAGCAGTGAAACCCTACTTGACAGGAAAGAGACCCAGTACTTC. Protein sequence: CASSETLLDRKETQYF.

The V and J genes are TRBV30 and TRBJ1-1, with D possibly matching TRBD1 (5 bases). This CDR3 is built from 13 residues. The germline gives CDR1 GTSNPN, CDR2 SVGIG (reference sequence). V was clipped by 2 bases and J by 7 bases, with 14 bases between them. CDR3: CAWSIGRALEAFF. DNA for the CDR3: TGTGCCTGGAGTATTGGCAGGGCCCTTGAAGCTTTCTTT.

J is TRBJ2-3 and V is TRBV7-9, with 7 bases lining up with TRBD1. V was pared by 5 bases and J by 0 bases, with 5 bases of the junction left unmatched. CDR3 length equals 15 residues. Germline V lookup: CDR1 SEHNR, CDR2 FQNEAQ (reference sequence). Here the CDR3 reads CASSDGTVSTDTQYF. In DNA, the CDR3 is TGTGCCAGCAGCGACGGGACAGTGAGCACAGATACGCAGTATTTT.

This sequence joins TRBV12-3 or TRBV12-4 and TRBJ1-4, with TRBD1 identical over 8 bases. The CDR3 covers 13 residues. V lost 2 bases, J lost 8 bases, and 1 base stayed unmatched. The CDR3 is CASSLNRGEKLFF. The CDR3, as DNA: TGTGCCAGCAGTTTAAACAGGGGGGAAAAACTGTTTTTT.

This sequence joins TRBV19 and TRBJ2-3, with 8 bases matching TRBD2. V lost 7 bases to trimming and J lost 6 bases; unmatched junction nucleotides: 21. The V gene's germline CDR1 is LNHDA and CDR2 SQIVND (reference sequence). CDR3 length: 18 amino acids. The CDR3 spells CASKTPGSGVGSADTQYF. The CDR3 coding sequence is TGTGCCAGTAAAACCCCTGGTAGCGGGGTGGGTAGTGCGGATACGCAGTATTTT. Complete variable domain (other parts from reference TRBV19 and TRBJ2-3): DGGITQSPKYLFRKEGQNVTLSCEQNLNHDAMYWYRQDPGQGLRLIYYSQIVNDFQKGDIAEGYSVSREKKESFPLTVTSAQKNPTAFYLCASKTPGSGVGSADTQYFGPGTRLTVL.

CDR3 region: CASSQAPSEDEQFF. The CDR3 DNA follows: TGTGCCAGCAGCCAAGCCCCCAGCGAAGATGAGCAGTTCTTC. The V gene is TRBV3-1 (or the pseudogene TRBV3-2), the J gene TRBJ2-1, with D unresolved. Deletions cut 1 base from V and 8 bases from J, with 12 bases between. From germline, CDR1 is LGHDT and CDR2 YNNKEL (reference sequence). The CDR3 is 14 residues long.

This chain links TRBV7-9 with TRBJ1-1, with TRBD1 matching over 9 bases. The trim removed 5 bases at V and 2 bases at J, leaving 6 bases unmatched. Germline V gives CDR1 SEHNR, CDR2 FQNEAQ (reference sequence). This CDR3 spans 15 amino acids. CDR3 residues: CASSVPQGANTEAFF. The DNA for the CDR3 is TGTGCCAGCAGCGTTCCACAGGGGGCTAACACTGAAGCTTTCTTT.

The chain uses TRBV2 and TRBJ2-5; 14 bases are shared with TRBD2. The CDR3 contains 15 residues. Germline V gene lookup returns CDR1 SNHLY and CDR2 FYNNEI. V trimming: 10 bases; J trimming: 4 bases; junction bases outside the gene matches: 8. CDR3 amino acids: CAIRPTSGGAETQYF. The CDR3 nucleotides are TGTGCCATCCGACCGACTAGCGGGGGGGCAGAGACCCAGTACTTC.

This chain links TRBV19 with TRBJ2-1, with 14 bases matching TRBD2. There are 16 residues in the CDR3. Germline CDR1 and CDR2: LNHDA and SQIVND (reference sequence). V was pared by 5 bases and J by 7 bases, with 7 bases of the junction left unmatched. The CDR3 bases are TGTGCCAGTAGTGCGACTAGCGGGAGGGTAGCGAATGAGCAGTTCTTC. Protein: CASSATSGRVANEQFF.